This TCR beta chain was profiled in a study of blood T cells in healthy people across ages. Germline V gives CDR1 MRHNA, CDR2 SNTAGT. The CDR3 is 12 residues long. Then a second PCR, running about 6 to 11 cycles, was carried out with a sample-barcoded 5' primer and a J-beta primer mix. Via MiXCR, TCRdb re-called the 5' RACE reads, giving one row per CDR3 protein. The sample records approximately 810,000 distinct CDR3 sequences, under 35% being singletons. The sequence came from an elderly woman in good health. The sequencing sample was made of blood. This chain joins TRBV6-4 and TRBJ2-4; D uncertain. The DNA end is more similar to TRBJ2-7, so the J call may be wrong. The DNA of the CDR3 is TGTGCCAGCAGTAAAGTACGCTACGAGCAGTACTTC. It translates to CASSKVRYEQYF.